This record looks at one TCR beta chain sequence and its context. Its antigen is unidentified. Target depth was 1 in 200,000 to 1 in 1 million T cells, about 10x per clonotype. Produced via immunoSEQ multiplex PCR; TCRdb's table is partial and in-frame only. The sample consists of approximately 30,000 clones, over 55% of them appearing once. This sample is drawn from a study of cytotoxic CD8 clonotypes in ibrutinib-treated CLL. Study-level background: On average, more than 80,000 productive rearrangements and over 250,000 productive templates per sample. Study results and limitations: Clonality increased at ibrutinib response, then returned toward baseline at progression.

The source is a human donor with chronic lymphocytic leukemia. This material consisted of PBMCs, taken after 24 months of ibrutinib treatment.

The CDR3 loop reads CASSKRQGREKLFF. The CDR3 DNA reads as TGTGCCAGCAGTAAACGACAGGGTCGCGAAAAACTGTTTTTT. The V and J genes are TRBV28 and TRBJ1-4; 7 bases line up with TRBD1. CDR1 and CDR2 from the germline V gene are MDHEN and SYDVKM. The CDR3 has 14 amino acids. V trimming: 5 bases; J trimming: 8 bases; junction bases outside the gene matches: 8.